The next 14 T cell receptor beta chains were all read from a single sample in a study of vaccination and CD4 T cells after COVID-19. The Oncomine TCR Beta short-read assay was applied to DNA of cultured CD4+ T cells. TCRdb recomputed calls from the PCR reads with MiXCR, one row per CDR3 protein. The table lists under 15,000 distinct CDR3 sequences, around two fifths of them singletons, with approximately 13% in the top ten. No cognate antigen is known for these TCRs. Treatment meaning: roughly nine-day PBMC culture with coronavirus spike peptide pools or control peptides (ViraFEST assay). The sample comprised CD4+ T cells from blood, cultured in vitro. The receptor set was obtained from a human donor who had recovered from COVID-19.

This chain uses TRBV5-1 with TRBJ1-3; D remains unclear. Germline loops: CDR1 SGHRS, CDR2 YFSETQ. The CDR3 sequence is 14 residues long. V lost 0 bases and J lost 0, with 4 bases in between. CDR3 residues: CASSLDPSGNTIYF. Here the CDR3 DNA reads TGCGCCAGCAGCTTGGACCCCTCTGGAAACACCATATATTTT. Variable domain in full (rest from reference TRBV5-1 and TRBJ1-3): KAGVTQTPRYLIKTRGQQVTLSCSPISGHRSVSWYQQTPGQGLQFLFEYFSETQRNKGNFPGRFSGRQFSNSRSEMNVSTLELGDSALYLCASSLDPSGNTIYFGEGSWLTVV.

CDR3 region: CASSIDRGYPGPYNEQFF. CDR3 nucleotides: TGTGCCAGTAGTATAGATCGGGGCTACCCCGGGCCCTACAATGAGCAGTTCTTC. The V and J genes are TRBV19 and TRBJ2-1, with D tentatively TRBD1 or TRBD2 (5 bases each). The CDR3 runs 18 residues. The ends were cut back, 0 bases at V and 2 bases at J, with 17 bases in the middle. The V gene's germline CDR1 is LNHDA and CDR2 SQIVND (reference sequence). Drawing the rest from reference TRBV19 and TRBJ2-1, the complete variable domain is DGGITQSPKYLFRKEGQNVTLSCEQNLNHDAMYWYRQDPGQGLRLIYYSQIVNDFQKGDIAEGYSVSREKKESFPLTVTSAQKNPTAFYLCASSIDRGYPGPYNEQFFGPGTRLTVL.

The chain recombines TRBV28 with TRBJ1-4, with D possibly being TRBD1 (5 bases). CDR1 is MDHEN and CDR2 is SYDVKM in the germline V gene. Between the trimmed V and J ends, which lost 3 bases and 8 bases, there was a span of 13 bases. The CDR3 covers 14 residues. CDR3 protein: CASSFGGIGEKLFF. CDR3 bases: TGTGCCAGCAGTTTTGGGGGAATCGGGGAAAAACTGTTTTTT.

This clonotype was seen more than once but under ten times. CDR3 sequence reads: CASRAPGLERGYHF. In DNA, the CDR3 is TGTGCCAGCAGGGCCCCCGGGTTAGAGAGGGGGTACCATTTT. The chain combines TRBV27 with TRBJ1-5, with a weak D call TRBD1 (6 bases). This CDR3 is 14 amino acids long. V was shortened by 6 bases and J by 16 bases, with 25 bases between the two germline ends. CDR1 is MNHEY and CDR2 is SMNVEV in the germline V gene (reference sequence).

The chain carries TRBV3-1 and TRBJ1-2; TRBD1 might be the D (5 bases). Germline V gives CDR1 LGHDT, CDR2 YNNKEL (reference sequence). V was cut by 0 bases and J by 4 bases, with 12 bases left in between. This CDR3 spans 15 amino acids. CDR3 nucleotides: TGTGCCAGCAGCCAAGATACCAGGGCCAGCTATGGCTACACCTTC. This encodes CASSQDTRASYGYTF.

The chain couples TRBV24-1 to TRBJ2-5, with D possibly matching TRBD2 (5 bases). V was pared by 5 bases and J by 3 bases, with 15 bases between. Germline V lookup: CDR1 KGHDR, CDR2 SFDVKD. The CDR3 totals 15 residues. DNA for the CDR3: TGTGCCACCAGTGGCCCTGGGAGTCGGGAAGAGACCCAGTACTTC. Its protein product is CATSGPGSREETQYF.

The rearrangement uses TRBV10-2 and TRBJ2-2; 7 bases agree with TRBD2. The CDR3 totals 15 residues. Germline V CDR1 and CDR2: WSHSY, SAAADI. With V trimmed by 5 bases and J by 4 bases, 7 bases remained unmatched. CDR3 in DNA: TGCGCCAGCAGTTCTCGGAGCGGGACCACCGGGGAGCTGTTTTTT. Translated: CASSSRSGTTGELFF.

The CDR3 bases are TGTGCCAGTAGTTCATCTTGGGGGACCCATCAGCCCCAGCATTTT. This translates into CASSSSWGTHQPQHF. The V call is TRBV19, the J call TRBJ1-5; perhaps TRBD1 as D (5 bases). V lost 5 bases and J 5 bases, leaving 16 bases between the germline ends. Germline CDR1 and CDR2: LNHDA and SQIVND (reference sequence). The CDR3 contains 15 residues.

This sequence joins TRBV19 and TRBJ2-5; D is unclear. Trimming pared 3 bases from V and 1 base from J, leaving 6 bases between. CDR3 length: 13 residues. In germline, CDR1 is LNHDA, CDR2 SQIVND (reference sequence). The CDR3 DNA reads as TGTGCCAGTAGTATTAGCCTCCAAGAGACCCAGTACTTC. This sequence encodes CASSISLQETQYF.

The gene calls are TRBV6-5 and TRBJ1-5; weak D call: TRBD1 (5 bases). This CDR3 comprises 14 residues. The germline V and J ends were trimmed by 0 bases and 6 bases, with 9 bases remaining between them. Germline CDR1 reads MNHEY; CDR2 reads SVGAGI. The CDR3 is CASSYSGGFQPQHF. The CDR3 region has the DNA TGTGCCAGCAGTTACTCGGGGGGTTTTCAGCCCCAGCATTTT.

The chain uses TRBV30 and TRBJ1-5, with 7 positions matching TRBD1. The CDR3 consists of 15 residues. The germline V gene encodes CDR1 GTSNPN and CDR2 SVGIG (reference sequence). Germline trimming cut 1 base from V and 5 bases from J; bases unmatched to any gene: 8. The CDR3 nucleotides are TGTGCCTGGAGTGCCACGGGACAGCTGGATCAGCCCCAGCATTTT. Encoded protein: CAWSATGQLDQPQHF.

The chain joins TRBV7-6 to TRBJ2-7, with D possibly being TRBD2 (6 bases). V lost 1 base to trimming and J lost 0 bases, with 10 bases between them. Germline lookup yields CDR1 SGHVS and CDR2 FNYEAQ. This CDR3 contains 15 residues. The CDR3 coding sequence is TGTGCCAGCAGCTTAGGGGCTAGCGACTCCTACGAGCAGTACTTC. It is translated as CASSLGASDSYEQYF. The complete variable domain, with remaining parts taken from reference TRBV7-6 and TRBJ2-7, reads GAGVSQSPRYKVTKRGQDVALRCDPISGHVSLYWYRQALGQGPEFLTYFNYEAQQDKSGLPNDRFSAERPEGSISTLTIQRTEQRDSAMYRCASSLGASDSYEQYFGPGTRLTVT.

The chain carries TRBV28 and TRBJ1-2; D unclear. Trimming removed 6 bases from V and 2 bases from J, with 13 bases in between. Germline lookup yields CDR1 MDHEN and CDR2 SYDVKM. The CDR3 consists of 14 residues. CDR3 sequence (DNA): TGTGCCAGCAGGCCTCCCACAGAGAACTATGGCTACACCTTC. Amino acids: CASRPPTENYGYTF.

This sequence joins TRBV7-9 and TRBJ1-3, with 9 positions matching TRBD1. The V segment lost 3 bases and the J segment 2 bases; nucleotides outside the gene matches: 5. The CDR3 sequence is 16 residues long. Germline CDR1 SEHNR, CDR2 FQNEAQ (reference sequence). CDR3: CASSFNDRGTGNTIYF. The CDR3 region has the DNA TGTGCCAGCAGCTTCAATGACAGGGGGACTGGAAACACCATATATTTT.